The 25 T cell receptor beta chains listed next were all sequenced from one sample in a study of blood T cell repertoires in COVID-19. TCRdb keeps only in-frame clones here, not all; method: immunoSEQ multiplex PCR. This sample yields around 70,000 clones, of which around 81% are seen a single time; more than 20% belongs to the top ten. What was sequenced was peripheral blood. These receptors all stem from an older woman with acute or convalescent COVID-19.

The gene calls are TRBV5-1 and TRBJ2-3, with a weak D call TRBD2 (6 bases). Per the germline V gene, CDR1 is SGHRS and CDR2 is YFSETQ. Trimming left V 4 bases short and J 6 bases short, with 12 bases between. The CDR3 has 13 residues. The DNA for the CDR3 is TGCGCCAGCAGCCATCGCGGGGCGGATACGCAGTATTTT. Its protein product is CASSHRGADTQYF.

This clone was observed a handful of times. V gene TRBV7-9 combines with J gene TRBJ2-1; the match to TRBD2 covers 10 bases. CDR3 length: 16 amino acids. With 3 bases clipped from V and 7 bases from J, the junction kept 9 bases outside the gene matches. Germline V gives CDR1 SEHNR, CDR2 FQNEAQ (reference sequence). CDR3 loop: CASSLGLAGERNEQFF. The CDR3 DNA follows: TGTGCCAGCAGCTTGGGTCTAGCGGGAGAGCGAAATGAGCAGTTCTTC.

The chain is built from TRBV5-4 and TRBJ2-7; 7 bases are shared with TRBD1. CDR3 size: 14 residues. V dropped 4 bases and J dropped 0; count of bases not matched to a gene: 4. CDR1 and CDR2 from the germline V gene are SGHNT and YYREEE (reference sequence). CDR3 protein: CASSPRDSSYEQYF. CDR3 DNA: TGTGCCAGCAGCCCGAGGGACAGCTCCTACGAGCAGTACTTC.

Only a few counts were recorded for this clone. V gene TRBV3-1 (or the pseudogene TRBV3-2) combines with J gene TRBJ2-3; TRBD2 might be the D (5 bases). V dropped 4 bases and J dropped 5 bases, with 13 bases sitting between them. The CDR3 contains 14 residues. CDR1 is LGHDT, CDR2 YNNKEL, per germline (reference sequence). The CDR3 DNA follows: TGTGCCAGCAGCCCTGACCACCGGGGAGATACGCAGTATTTT. It yields the protein CASSPDHRGDTQYF.

Points on this clone: A junction boundary mismatches the germline segment, possibly from a read error. The chain recombines TRBV24-1 with TRBJ2-1; 10 bases line up with TRBD1. From germline, CDR1 is KGHDR and CDR2 SFDVKD. This CDR3 spans 15 amino acids. This chain's CDR3 is CATGDPGTGVNEQFF. In DNA form, the CDR3 reads TGTGCCACCGGTGATCCCGGGACAGGGGTCAATGAGCAGTTCTTC.

The genes are TRBV7-9 and TRBJ2-1; D call uncertain. Trimming removed 6 bases at V and 8 bases at J, with 8 bases between. CDR3 length equals 11 residues. Looked up from germline, CDR1 is SEHNR and CDR2 is FQNEAQ (reference sequence). CDR3 nucleotide sequence: TGTGCCAGCAGTTTTTATTATGAGCAGTTCTTC. This gives the protein CASSFYYEQFF.

V is TRBV2 and J is TRBJ2-5; TRBD1 might be the D (5 bases). This CDR3 has 12 residues. The ends were cut back, 6 bases at V and 4 bases at J, with 9 bases in the middle. Germline CDR1 reads SNHLY; CDR2 reads FYNNEI. CDR3 sequence (DNA): TGTGCCAGCAGGGCAGGGCGAGAGACCCAGTACTTC. This codes for CASRAGRETQYF.

The CDR3 is CAISESHLGTEAFF. The DNA of the CDR3 is TGTGCCATCAGTGAGTCCCACCTCGGCACTGAAGCTTTCTTT. The chain recombines TRBV10-3 with TRBJ1-1; D is uncertain. From germline, CDR1 is ENHRY and CDR2 SYGVKD. The CDR3 contains 14 residues. V was trimmed by 0 bases and J by 4 bases, leaving 9 bases between them.

The V call is TRBV6-6, the J call TRBJ2-2; D is unresolved. CDR1 MNHNY and CDR2 SVGAGI come from the germline V gene (reference sequence). V was trimmed by 2 bases and J by 7 bases, leaving 11 bases between them. CDR3 size: 14 residues. Written as DNA, the CDR3 is TGTGCCAGCAGTTACGGGTACTCGGGCGGGGAGCTGTTTTTT. Protein sequence: CASSYGYSGGELFF.

This chain connects TRBV29-1 to TRBJ1-2, with D perhaps matching TRBD1 (5 bases). The germline V gene has CDR1 SQVTM and CDR2 ANQGSEA. There are 14 residues in the CDR3. Between the trimmed V and J ends, which lost 2 bases and 8 bases, there was a span of 18 bases. Here the CDR3 reads CSVEMGQAQLGYTF. CDR3 nucleotide sequence: TGCAGCGTTGAAATGGGGCAGGCTCAGCTGGGCTACACCTTC.

The rearrangement joins TRBV28 to TRBJ1-6, with 12 bases fitting TRBD1. The CDR3 is 18 residues long. Trimming at V came to 6 bases and at J to 7 bases, leaving 13 bases not matched to a gene. Germline V lookup: CDR1 MDHEN, CDR2 SYDVKM. CDR3 in amino acids: CASRLTGQGALRNSPLHF. In nucleotides, the CDR3 is TGTGCCAGCAGATTAACGGGACAGGGGGCATTGAGGAATTCACCCCTCCACTTT.

The V gene is TRBV19, the J gene TRBJ2-7; 9 nucleotides match TRBD2. After removal of 4 bases from V and 6 bases from J, the junction contained 10 bases not matched to a gene. CDR1 and CDR2 (germline): LNHDA, SQIVND (reference sequence). The CDR3 runs to 15 residues. The CDR3: CASSKSGTSSLEQYF. The DNA of the CDR3 is TGTGCCAGTAGTAAATCCGGGACTAGCAGCCTCGAGCAGTACTTC.

Only one count was recorded for this clone. The chain carries TRBV6-5 and TRBJ1-4; no clear D gene. The length of the CDR3 is 14 residues. The germline V gene has CDR1 MNHEY and CDR2 SVGAGI. V gave up 7 bases and J gave up 0 bases, with 9 bases separating them. Here the CDR3 reads CASTRFATNEKLFF. In nucleotides, the CDR3 is TGTGCCAGCACCCGTTTTGCAACTAATGAAAAACTGTTTTTT.

V gene TRBV5-1 combines with J gene TRBJ2-5; TRBD1 matches at 8 bases. CDR1 is SGHRS, CDR2 YFSETQ, per germline. The CDR3 consists of 16 residues. Trimming at V came to 0 bases and at J to 5 bases, leaving 9 bases not matched to a gene. The chain's CDR3 is CASSLAGQTGEETQYF. As DNA, the CDR3 is TGCGCCAGCAGCTTGGCCGGACAGACAGGGGAGGAGACCCAGTACTTC. The variable domain in full, with the rest retrieved from reference TRBV5-1 and TRBJ2-5, is KAGVTQTPRYLIKTRGQQVTLSCSPISGHRSVSWYQQTPGQGLQFLFEYFSETQRNKGNFPGRFSGRQFSNSRSEMNVSTLELGDSALYLCASSLAGQTGEETQYFGPGTRLLVL.

The rearrangement joins TRBV23-1 to TRBJ2-6, with 7 bases aligning to TRBD1. TRBV23-1 is an ORF, and what it does is uncertain. The CDR3 spans 19 residues. Trimming removed 3 bases from V and 2 bases from J; junction bases left unmatched: 13. The CDR3 DNA reads as TGCGCCAGCAGTCACCCCAACAGGGGAATTAGGCCTGGGGCCAACGTCCTGACTTTC. Amino acids: CASSHPNRGIRPGANVLTF.

This chain connects TRBV7-9 to TRBJ2-3; a weak D match, TRBD1 (5 bases). Germline CDR1 is SEHNR and CDR2 is FQNEAQ (reference sequence). The germline V and J ends were trimmed by 2 bases and 5 bases, with 14 bases remaining between them. The CDR3 spans 15 residues. Here the CDR3 reads CASSLQGRLGDTQYF. DNA of the CDR3: TGTGCCAGCAGCTTACAGGGTAGGCTGGGAGATACGCAGTATTTT. The full variable domain, in which reference TRBV7-9 and TRBJ2-3 provide the parts outside the CDR3, is DTGVSQNPRHKITKRGQNVTFRCDPISEHNRLYWYRQTLGQGPEFLTYFQNEAQLEKSRLLSDRFSAERPKGSFSTLEIQRTEQGDSAMYLCASSLQGRLGDTQYFGPGTRLTVL.

The chain uses TRBV5-6 and TRBJ2-7; D is possibly TRBD2 (6 bases). V lost 4 bases to trimming and J lost 0 bases, with 23 bases between them. The CDR3 runs 18 residues. CDR1 is SGHDT and CDR2 is YYEEEE in the germline V gene. This CDR3 reads CASSRGRTGLSSSYEQYF. The CDR3 region has the DNA TGTGCCAGCAGCCGGGGCAGGACGGGACTGTCAAGCTCCTACGAGCAGTACTTC.

Regarding this clone: The sample has other DNA sequences that encode this CDR3 too. The rearrangement links TRBV5-1 to TRBJ1-6; the match to TRBD1 covers 9 bases. This CDR3 has 14 residues. Germline V gene sequence: CDR1 SGHRS, CDR2 YFSETQ. V lost 4 bases to trimming and J lost 6 bases; unmatched junction nucleotides: 2. The CDR3 here is CASSLGQGNSPLHF. The CDR3 nucleotides read TGCGCCAGCAGCCTGGGACAGGGTAATTCACCCCTCCACTTT. The full variable domain, completed using reference TRBV5-1 and TRBJ1-6, is KAGVTQTPRYLIKTRGQQVTLSCSPISGHRSVSWYQQTPGQGLQFLFEYFSETQRNKGNFPGRFSGRQFSNSRSEMNVSTLELGDSALYLCASSLGQGNSPLHFGNGTRLTVT.

This chain links TRBV18 with TRBJ1-3; a possible D gene is TRBD1 (6 bases). CDR3 size: 17 residues. Trimming left V 1 base short and J 1 base short, with 14 bases between. CDR1 KGHSH and CDR2 LQKENI come from the germline V gene. CDR3 coding DNA: TGTGCCAGCTCACCACAGCTCGGGACACCTTCTGGAAACACCATATATTTT. Translating it yields CASSPQLGTPSGNTIYF.

This clone was observed a single time. The rearrangement uses TRBV3-1 (or the pseudogene TRBV3-2) and TRBJ2-5, with TRBD2 matching 10 bases. This CDR3 has 17 residues. The germline V gene encodes CDR1 LGHDT and CDR2 YNNKEL (reference sequence). Losses at the gene ends were 3 bases for V and 1 base for J; bases not matched to a gene: 8. The CDR3 DNA sequence: TGTGCCAGCAGCCATAAAGCCCGGACTAGCGGCCAAGAGACCCAGTACTTC. The encoded protein is CASSHKARTSGQETQYF.

J is TRBJ2-3 and V is TRBV11-2; TRBD2 matches at 9 bases. Germline V gene data show CDR1 as SGHAT and CDR2 as FQNNGV. V lost 4 bases, J lost 6 bases, and 17 bases stayed unmatched. CDR3 size: 18 residues. CDR3 protein: CASSSRGGLAGKMDTQYF. DNA of the CDR3: TGTGCCAGCAGCTCCAGAGGTGGGCTAGCGGGAAAGATGGATACGCAGTATTTT.

The rearrangement links TRBV7-9 to TRBJ1-2; 12 nucleotides match TRBD1. The junction had 9 bases not matched to a gene; V was cut back by 8 bases and J by 8 bases. There are 14 residues in the CDR3. Germline CDR1 and CDR2: SEHNR and FQNEAQ (reference sequence). CDR3 nucleotide sequence: TGTGCCAGCGGAGGGACAGGGGGCGCCCGGGGCTACACCTTC. It specifies CASGGTGGARGYTF.

The chain has TRBV19 and TRBJ2-7; 8 bases map to TRBD1. Germline loops: CDR1 LNHDA, CDR2 SQIVND (reference sequence). This CDR3 is 16 amino acids long. V lost 3 bases, J lost 1 base, and 8 bases stayed unmatched. This CDR3 reads CASSMFRDRTSYEQYF. CDR3 nucleotide sequence: TGTGCCAGTAGTATGTTTCGGGACAGGACGTCCTACGAGCAGTACTTC.

The CDR3 DNA reads TGCAGCGTTTTGCGGGGGTGGGAGACCCAGTACTTC. This sequence encodes CSVLRGWETQYF. The gene calls are TRBV29-1 and TRBJ2-5; 7 bases are a match to TRBD2. Germline loops: CDR1 SQVTM, CDR2 ANQGSEA. The CDR3 has 12 amino acids. The trim removed 5 bases at V and 5 bases at J, leaving 5 bases unmatched.

This rearrangement joins TRBV28 to TRBJ1-2, with TRBD1 as a possible D gene (5 bases). The CDR3 length is 12 residues. Trimming stripped 6 bases from V and 5 bases from J, with 10 bases between. Per the germline V gene, CDR1 is MDHEN and CDR2 is SYDVKM. The CDR3: CASRWGEYGYTF. Here the CDR3 DNA reads TGTGCCAGCAGATGGGGGGAGTATGGCTACACCTTC.